This TCR beta chain was sequenced during a study of shared clonotypes between healthy human individuals. General study results and limits: When compared with the clonotypes that were shared by all four sorted-subset donors, the non-shared clonotypes turned out to have lower generation probabilities.

V lost 1 base and J lost 4; bases outside the gene matches: 10. CDR1 and CDR2 (germline): MGHRA, YSYEKL. This CDR3 is 17 amino acids long. The assay used deep level. Profiling relied on immunoSEQ multiplex PCR, and the TCRdb table lists in-frame clones only, not all of them. This sample has 700,000 or so clones, with roughly 70% found just once. As regards this clone: What it recognizes is unknown.

This sequence was found in a woman aged 30 to 39 in good health. Sequenced material: memory CD4+ T cells sorted from blood. Subset here: CD45RA-negative fraction. The chain carries TRBV4-1 and TRBJ2-4; 7 bases line up with TRBD1. The CDR3 DNA sequence: TGCGCCAGCAGCCAAGGTGGACAGGTACCCGGGAAAAACATTCAGTACTTC. Translating gives CASSQGGQVPGKNIQYF.